The clone carrying this T cell receptor (beta chain) was observed many times. What it binds is unknown. This sample is drawn from a study of T cell repertoires in cytomegalovirus infection. Whole-study context: Public signatures in TCR beta pointed to CMV infection and matching HLA type.

Study conclusions and caveats: Cumulated frequencies of public TCR beta families served to identify carriers of CMV plus the relevant HLA. Clonotypes of TCR beta that were HLA-C-restricted and CMV-specific dominated the ex vivo response.

V was trimmed by 4 bases and J by 7 bases, leaving 21 bases between them. The CDR3 totals 16 residues. Germline CDR1 and CDR2: SGHTA and FQGNSA. TCRdb reprocessed the reads with MiXCR, giving one entry per CDR3 protein. The sample lists roughly 300,000 distinct CDR3 sequences; more than 9% were seen once. Sequencing was performed on PBMCs. This sequence was found in a human donor in good health (CMV status not recorded). Some clones in this sample may be carry-over from other donors' samples. This sequence joins TRBV7-2 and TRBJ2-3, with D tentatively TRBD1 or TRBD2 (5 bases each). The chain's CDR3 is CASSSVGAALGNTQYF. The CDR3, as DNA: TGTGCCAGCAGCTCTGTCGGGGCGGCCCTGGGAAATACGCAGTATTTT.